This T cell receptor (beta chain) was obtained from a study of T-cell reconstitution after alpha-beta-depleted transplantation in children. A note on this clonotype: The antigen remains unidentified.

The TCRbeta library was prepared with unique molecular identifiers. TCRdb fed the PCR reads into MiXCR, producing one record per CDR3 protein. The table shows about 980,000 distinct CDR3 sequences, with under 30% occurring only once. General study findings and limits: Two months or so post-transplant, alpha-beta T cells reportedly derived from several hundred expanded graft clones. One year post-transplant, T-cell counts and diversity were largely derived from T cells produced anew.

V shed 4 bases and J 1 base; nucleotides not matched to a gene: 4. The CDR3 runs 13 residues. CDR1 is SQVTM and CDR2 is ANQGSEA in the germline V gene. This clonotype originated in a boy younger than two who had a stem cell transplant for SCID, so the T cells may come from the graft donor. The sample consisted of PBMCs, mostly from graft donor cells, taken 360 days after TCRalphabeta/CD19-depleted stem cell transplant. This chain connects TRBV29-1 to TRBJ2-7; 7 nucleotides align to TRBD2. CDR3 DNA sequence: TGCAGCGTTGGAGCGGGGTCTTCCTACGAGCAGTACTTC. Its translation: CSVGAGSSYEQYF.